The clone carrying this TCR beta chain has a handful of counts. Its antigen is as yet unknown. TCRdb redid the calling of the reads with MiXCR, one entry per CDR3 protein. The sample holds hundreds of thousands of distinct CDR3 sequences, approximately 24% seen once. The sample comes from a study of T cell repertoires in cytomegalovirus infection. At the level of the study: It can be stated that public TCR beta signatures indicated CMV infection as well as a matching HLA type.

The study, taken as a whole, reports: Carriers of CMV and the relevant HLA type were discriminated by public TCR beta frequency. Clonotype analysis showed dominance of the ex vivo response by HLA-C-restricted CMV-specific TCR beta clonotypes.

Germline values: CDR1 SGHKS, CDR2 YYEKEE (reference sequence). This CDR3 region has 15 residues. V was shortened by 3 bases and J by 7 bases, with 17 bases between the two germline ends. The chain recombines TRBV5-5 with TRBJ2-1; D might be TRBD1 (6 bases). Material: CD8+ T cells from PBMCs. This sequence was found in a human donor in good health (CMV status not recorded). Some clones in this sample may be carry-over from other donors' samples. The CDR3 region has the DNA TGTGCCAGCAGCTCTTGGAGCGACAGGCAAAATGAGCAGTTCTTC. Protein sequence: CASSSWSDRQNEQFF. Using reference TRBV5-5 and TRBJ2-1 for the parts outside the CDR3, the full variable domain is DAGVTQSPTHLIKTRGQQVTLRCSPISGHKSVSWYQQVLGQGPQFIFQYYEKEERGRGNFPDRFSARQFPNYSSELNVNALLLGDSALYLCASSSWSDRQNEQFFGPGTRLTVL.